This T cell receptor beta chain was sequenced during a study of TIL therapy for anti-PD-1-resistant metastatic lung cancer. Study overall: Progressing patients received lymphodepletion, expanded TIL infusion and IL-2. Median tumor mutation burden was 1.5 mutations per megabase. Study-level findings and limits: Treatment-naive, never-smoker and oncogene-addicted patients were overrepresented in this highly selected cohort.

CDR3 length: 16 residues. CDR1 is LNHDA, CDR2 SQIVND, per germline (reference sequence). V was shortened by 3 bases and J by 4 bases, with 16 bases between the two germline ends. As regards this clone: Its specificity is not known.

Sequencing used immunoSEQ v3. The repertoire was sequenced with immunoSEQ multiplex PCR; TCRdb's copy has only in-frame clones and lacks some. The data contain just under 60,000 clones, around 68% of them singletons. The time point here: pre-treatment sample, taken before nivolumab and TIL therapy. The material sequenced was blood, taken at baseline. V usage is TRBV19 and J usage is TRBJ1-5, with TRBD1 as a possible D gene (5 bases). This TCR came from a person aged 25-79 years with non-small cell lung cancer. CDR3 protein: CASSMSGLGLNQPQHF. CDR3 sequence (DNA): TGTGCCAGTAGTATGTCAGGGTTAGGGTTGAATCAGCCCCAGCATTTT.